The present TCR beta chain was sequenced within a study of control samples from healthy donors and cancer patients. Some clones are missing from TCRdb's copy, which holds only in-frame ones; the method was immunoSEQ multiplex PCR. Seen here are tens of thousands of clones, approximately 90% observed once, and the top ten hold less than 4.5%. Trimming left V 8 bases short and J 3 bases short, with 16 bases between. The germline gives CDR1 MGHRA, CDR2 YSYEKL. The CDR3 sequence is 14 residues long. Sequenced input: blood. This chain joins TRBV4-1 and TRBJ1-1, with D possibly being TRBD1 (6 bases). The receptor's source is a woman aged 18-29 years in good health. The CDR3 is CASQKQGWDTEAFF. CDR3 sequence (DNA): TGCGCCAGCCAAAAACAGGGCTGGGACACTGAAGCTTTCTTT.